The clone carrying this T cell receptor beta chain appeared a few times. Its antigen is currently unknown. Time point: pre-sensitization, week 0. Indicated treatment: therapeutic diphenylcyclopropenone sensitization with weekly scalp DPC. For the library, individual cDNA molecules each received unique molecular identifiers. Using its own MiXCR run on the RACE reads, TCRdb lists one record per CDR3 protein. The sample has about 80,000 distinct CDR3 sequences; approximately 14% are singletons. The V end lost 4 bases, the J end lost 1 base, and 9 bases lay between the germline ends. This CDR3 spans 13 amino acids. Germline V gene lookup returns CDR1 SQVTM and CDR2 ANQGSEA. The sample originates from a study of human T cells and chemical hapten exposure. Regarding the study as a whole: Controls had significantly fewer large CDR3 similarity clusters than were formed by expanded TCRs.

The sequencing used whole blood, collected in connection with sensitization to the hapten diphenylcyclopropenone (DPC). The receptor was derived from a woman in her fifties or sixties with alopecia areata. Some clones in this sample may be carry-over from other donors' samples. The chain carries TRBV29-1 and TRBJ2-3; D is unresolved. CDR3 sequence reads: CSVVQSGTDTQYF. The CDR3 coding sequence is TGCAGCGTTGTCCAGTCCGGCACAGATACGCAGTATTTT.